One sample yielded the 23 T cell receptor beta chains listed below, sequenced in a study of blood T cell repertoires in COVID-19. The repertoire was sequenced with immunoSEQ multiplex PCR; TCRdb's copy has only in-frame clones and lacks some. The table has about 59,000 clones, around 73% seen once; the top ten hold roughly 12%. Sequencing input: peripheral blood. These TCRs come from a man at least 80 years old with acute or convalescent COVID-19.

The V call is TRBV21-1, the J call TRBJ1-6. TRBV21-1 is tagged as a pseudogene. The CDR3 is made up of 14 amino acids. CDR3 bases: TGTGCCAGCAGCGCGAGCTCCTATAATTCACCCCTCCACTTT. This gives the protein CASSASSYNSPLHF.

V usage is TRBV4-1 and J usage is TRBJ1-5, with D possibly being TRBD1 (5 bases). Trimming cost V 0 bases and J 7 bases, with 10 bases left between them. The germline V gene encodes CDR1 MGHRA and CDR2 YSYEKL. This CDR3 spans 14 amino acids. CDR3 sequence: CASSQDRGSQPQHF. CDR3 bases: TGCGCCAGCAGCCAAGATCGGGGGAGCCAGCCCCAGCATTTT.

V usage is TRBV7-6 and J usage is TRBJ2-5; D is possibly TRBD2 (6 bases). The V gene lost 1 base and the J gene lost 6 bases, with 18 bases spanning the gap. This CDR3 region has 16 residues. Germline V gene lookup returns CDR1 SGHVS and CDR2 FNYEAQ. The CDR3 loop reads CASSLVSVLREQTQYF. The CDR3 nucleotides read TGTGCCAGCAGCTTAGTTTCGGTACTCCGGGAGCAGACCCAGTACTTC.

This chain uses TRBV3-1 (or the pseudogene TRBV3-2) with TRBJ2-5, with D unresolved. This CDR3 has 13 residues. V lost 0 bases, J lost 4 bases, and 6 bases lay in between. Germline values: CDR1 LGHDT, CDR2 YNNKEL (reference sequence). CDR3 loop: CASSQERRETQYF. CDR3 DNA: TGTGCCAGCAGCCAAGAGAGGAGAGAGACCCAGTACTTC.

The chain employs TRBV11-2 and TRBJ2-1, with D hard to call. Trimming pared 1 base from V and 9 bases from J, leaving 10 bases between. The CDR3 has 13 amino acids. Germline lookup yields CDR1 SGHAT and CDR2 FQNNGV. CDR3 coding DNA: TGTGCCAGCAGCTTAGGACTGAAAAGTGAGCAGTTCTTC. This encodes CASSLGLKSEQFF.

The chain couples TRBV13 to TRBJ2-3; no clear D. With 2 bases removed from V and 6 bases from J, the gap between germline ends came to 9 bases. The CDR3 loop spans 13 amino acids. From germline, CDR1 is PRHDT and CDR2 FYEKMQ (reference sequence). The CDR3 region is CASSLQVFDTQYF. In DNA form, the CDR3 reads TGTGCCAGCAGCTTACAGGTATTTGATACGCAGTATTTT.

The V call is TRBV11-3, the J call TRBJ2-1; D possibly corresponds to TRBD1 (5 bases). The CDR3 consists of 15 residues. CDR1 and CDR2 from the germline V gene are SGHNT and YENEEA. Trimming cost V 4 bases and J 2 bases, with 12 bases left between them. The CDR3 bases are TGTGCCAGCAGCTCTCACCCAGGGACCTACAATGAGCAGTTCTTC. This encodes CASSSHPGTYNEQFF.

CDR3 amino acids: CASSPSLAAYYNEQFF. The CDR3 nucleotides read TGTGCCAGCAGCCCCTCACTAGCGGCCTACTACAATGAGCAGTTCTTC. The chain joins TRBV7-8 to TRBJ2-1; 8 nucleotides match TRBD2. J gave up 3 bases and V 5 bases, and 9 bases lay outside the gene matches. Germline CDR1 and CDR2: SGHVS and FQNEAQ. CDR3 length: 16 amino acids.

This clone is a singleton in its sample. The chain combines TRBV9 with TRBJ2-7; D possibly corresponds to TRBD1 (6 bases). This CDR3 is 14 amino acids long. From germline, CDR1 is SGDLS and CDR2 YYNGEE. V lost 5 bases, J lost 4 bases, and 16 bases lay in between. CDR3 DNA: TGTGCCAGCAGAATAGTCGGACAGAGTTACGAGCAGTACTTC. This sequence encodes CASRIVGQSYEQYF.

This sequence joins TRBV5-1 and TRBJ2-1; D is possibly TRBD1 (6 bases). The CDR3 totals 16 residues. Germline V gives CDR1 SGHRS, CDR2 YFSETQ. V dropped 0 bases and J dropped 0 bases, with 10 bases sitting between them. In DNA, the CDR3 is TGCGCCAGCAGCTTGGCAGGGGCAAGCTCCTACAATGAGCAGTTCTTC. Translated: CASSLAGASSYNEQFF.

This clone was seen just once. This chain joins TRBV6-1 and TRBJ2-7, with TRBD1 identical over 9 bases. Germline assignment: CDR1 MNHNS and CDR2 SASEGT. The CDR3 consists of 15 residues. V was clipped by 0 bases and J by 3 bases; unmatched bases: 3. Here the CDR3 DNA reads TGTGCCAGCAGTGAAGCTGGGACAGGGTTCTACGAGCAGTACTTC. Translated: CASSEAGTGFYEQYF.

In its sample, this clone was seen a few times. The rearrangement links TRBV3-1 (or the pseudogene TRBV3-2) to TRBJ1-6; tentative D call: TRBD1 (5 bases). The germline V gene has CDR1 LGHDT and CDR2 YNNKEL (reference sequence). With 1 base removed from V and 7 bases from J, the gap between germline ends came to 8 bases. This CDR3 is built from 14 residues. The CDR3 reads CASSQGQWNSPLHF. The CDR3 nucleotides read TGTGCCAGCAGCCAAGGACAGTGGAATTCACCCCTCCACTTT.

The rearrangement uses TRBV7-9 and TRBJ1-2; D uncertain. V shed 5 bases and J shed 8 bases, with 12 bases lying between them. Germline-derived CDR1 and CDR2 are SEHNR and FQNEAQ (reference sequence). CDR3 length equals 12 residues. In DNA form, the CDR3 reads TGTGCCAGCAGCGTCCCAGGTCCCGGCTACACCTTC. The encoded protein is CASSVPGPGYTF.

The chain carries TRBV12-5 and TRBJ1-5; D is possibly TRBD1 (6 bases). Trimming shortened V by 1 base and J by 5 bases, and 9 bases separated the two germline ends. The CDR3 totals 14 residues. Germline CDR1 and CDR2: LGHNT and FRNRAP. The chain's CDR3 is CASGLGQGYQPQHF. The CDR3 region has the DNA TGTGCTAGTGGTTTGGGGCAGGGGTATCAGCCCCAGCATTTT.

This clone has a handful of counts. The chain employs TRBV6-5 and TRBJ2-3, with D perhaps TRBD2 (5 bases). Trimming removed 6 bases from V and 0 bases from J, with 10 bases in between. The CDR3 covers 14 residues. CDR1 is MNHEY and CDR2 is SVGAGI in the germline V gene. CDR3 protein: CASRILGSTDTQYF. DNA for the CDR3: TGTGCCAGCAGGATACTAGGTAGCACAGATACGCAGTATTTT.

The chain is built from TRBV3-1 (or the pseudogene TRBV3-2) and TRBJ2-4; possibly TRBD2 for D (6 bases). The CDR3 contains 14 residues. V lost 1 base, J lost 9 bases, and 13 bases lay in between. Germline V lookup: CDR1 LGHDT, CDR2 YNNKEL (reference sequence). The CDR3 DNA sequence: TGTGCCAGCAGCCAAGGGAGGGTATCGGCCATTCAGTACTTC. Its translation: CASSQGRVSAIQYF.

The chain combines TRBV3-1 (or the pseudogene TRBV3-2) with TRBJ2-7; 7 positions agree with TRBD1. The CDR3 is 14 residues long. The germline gives CDR1 LGHDT, CDR2 YNNKEL (reference sequence). Unmatched junction bases numbered 9, after V lost 4 bases and J lost 6 bases. The CDR3 is CASSPGDRAREQYF. The DNA of the CDR3 is TGTGCCAGCAGCCCAGGTGACAGGGCTCGCGAGCAGTACTTC.

This clone was counted a few times. V gene TRBV20-1 combines with J gene TRBJ2-7; the match to TRBD2 covers 13 bases. Germline V gives CDR1 DFQATT, CDR2 SNEGSKA (reference sequence). J gave up 4 bases and V 3 bases, and 15 bases lay outside the gene matches. This CDR3 contains 18 residues. As DNA, the CDR3 is TGCAGTGCTAGTATAGGACTAGCGGGAGCGGCCCGTCAGTACGAGCAGTACTTC. This sequence encodes CSASIGLAGAARQYEQYF.

The chain employs TRBV11-1 and TRBJ2-1, with 9 bases matching TRBD1. Per the germline V gene, CDR1 is SGHAT and CDR2 is FQDESV (reference sequence). The CDR3 length is 15 residues. Trimming at V came to 2 bases and at J to 10 bases, leaving 9 bases not matched to a gene. CDR3 in DNA: TGTGCCAGCAGCTTACAGAGGACAGGGGCAAGCGAGCAGTTCTTC. Protein product: CASSLQRTGASEQFF.

V gene TRBV15 combines with J gene TRBJ2-1, with unresolved D. Deletions cut 0 bases from V and 6 bases from J, with 15 bases between. The CDR3 runs 16 residues. Germline V gene data show CDR1 as LNHNV and CDR2 as YYDKDF (reference sequence). In nucleotides, the CDR3 is TGTGCCACCAGCAGAGATCTCTTATCGGGTTTCAATGAGCAGTTCTTC. Its protein product is CATSRDLLSGFNEQFF.

V is TRBV6-5 and J is TRBJ1-2; the D is unclear. Per the germline V gene, CDR1 is MNHEY and CDR2 is SVGAGI. The CDR3 sequence is 11 residues long. Trimming removed 4 bases from V and 13 bases from J, with 13 bases in between. Here the CDR3 reads CASSLTAFLTF. The CDR3 DNA reads TGTGCCAGCAGTTTAACAGCTTTCCTCACCTTC.

The chain is built from TRBV2 and TRBJ2-7; 10 bases fit TRBD1. V shed 11 bases and J 4 bases; nucleotides not matched to a gene: 8. The V gene's germline CDR1 is SNHLY and CDR2 FYNNEI. The CDR3 has 13 amino acids. For the CDR3, the DNA is TGTGCCGCCTCGAGACAGGGGGCTTACGAGCAGTACTTC. Translating it yields CAASRQGAYEQYF. The variable domain in full, completed from reference TRBV2 and TRBJ2-7, reads EPEVTQTPSHQVTQMGQEVILRCVPISNHLYFYWYRQILGQKVEFLVSFYNNEISEKSEIFDDQFSVERPDGSNFTLKIRSTKLEDSAMYFCAASRQGAYEQYFGPGTRLTVT.

The rearrangement joins TRBV30 to TRBJ2-5; perhaps TRBD1 as D (6 bases). V was pared by 5 bases and J by 4 bases, with 17 bases between. The CDR3 loop spans 14 amino acids. Germline values: CDR1 GTSNPN, CDR2 SVGIG (reference sequence). The CDR3 reads CAWEGDATSETQYF. The CDR3 DNA is TGTGCCTGGGAGGGGGACGCCACGTCAGAGACCCAGTACTTC.